A single sample is the source of the 5 T cell receptor beta chains below, sequenced in a study of T cell repertoires in cytomegalovirus infection. Each CDR3 protein gets one entry after TCRdb re-called the reads with MiXCR. Here the sample spans around 710,000 distinct CDR3 sequences, 25% to 35% being singletons. These receptors have no known antigen. Sequenced here: cultured CD8+ T cells from PBMCs, sampled from culture after CMV antigen stimulation. These receptors were obtained from a human donor in good health (CMV status not recorded). Some clones in this sample may be carry-over from other donors' samples.

The table lists this clonotype with a few counts. DNA of the CDR3: TGTGCCATCAGGGACAGGACTACCTACGAGCAGTACGTC. Translating gives CAIRDRTTYEQYV. The V call is TRBV10-3, the J call TRBJ2-7, with D tentatively TRBD1 (7 bases). The CDR3 contains 13 residues. V was cut by 6 bases and J by 2 bases, with 11 bases left in between. CDR1 is ENHRY and CDR2 is SYGVKD in the germline V gene.

The chain has TRBV12-3 or TRBV12-4 and TRBJ1-1; D not certain. V lost 7 bases to trimming and J lost 1 base, with 10 bases between them. The CDR3 loop spans 13 amino acids. The DNA of the CDR3 is TGTGCCAGCATCCCTACGGGGAACACTGAAGCTTTCTTT. Translating it yields CASIPTGNTEAFF.

This chain connects TRBV12-3 or TRBV12-4 to TRBJ1-5; 7 nucleotides agree with TRBD1. Trimming took 6 bases from V and 1 from J; bases not matched to a gene: 3. The CDR3 contains 14 residues. The CDR3: CASRIQGSNQPQHF. CDR3 nucleotides: TGTGCCAGCAGGATACAGGGGAGCAATCAGCCCCAGCATTTT.

This clonotype turned up a few times. V and J are TRBV5-1 and TRBJ1-2; perhaps TRBD1 as D (6 bases). Trimming stripped 1 base from V and 6 bases from J, with 10 bases between. The CDR3 runs to 13 residues. Germline V CDR1 and CDR2: SGHRS, YFSETQ. CDR3 DNA: TGCGCCAGCAGCTTGACGACAGGTCATGGCTACACCTTC. Translated: CASSLTTGHGYTF.

The chain links TRBV13 to TRBJ2-7; 9 nucleotides agree with TRBD1. Germline V CDR1 and CDR2: PRHDT, FYEKMQ (reference sequence). V shed 3 bases and J 5 bases; nucleotides not matched to a gene: 8. The CDR3 has 15 amino acids. CDR3 region: CASSFPGQGKDEQYF. Here the CDR3 DNA reads TGTGCCAGCAGCTTTCCGGGACAGGGTAAGGACGAGCAGTACTTC.